This passage covers 9 T cell receptor beta chains from one sample sequenced in a study of OX40 agonist ivuxolimab in advanced cancers. Some clones are missing from TCRdb's copy, which holds only in-frame ones; the method was immunoSEQ multiplex PCR. The data show just over 45,000 clones, with around 94% seen just once and about 11% held by the top ten. Specimen: CD4+ or CD8+ T cells sorted from blood, collected in a trial of the OX40 agonist ivuxolimab. Every receptor here comes from an adult with an advanced solid tumor such as melanoma, head and neck, liver or kidney cancer.

This chain joins TRBV27 and TRBJ2-7; D is uncertain. Trimming removed 2 bases from V and 4 bases from J, with 9 bases in between. This CDR3 region has 13 residues. The germline CDR1 and CDR2 sequences are MNHEY and SMNVEV (reference sequence). The CDR3: CASSLGVGYEQYF. CDR3 nucleotide sequence: TGTGCCAGCAGTTTAGGGGTAGGATACGAGCAGTACTTC.

CDR3 coding DNA: TGTGCCATCAGTGGCCCCCCACGGCCCTCCTACGAGCAGTACTTC. As protein: CAISGPPRPSYEQYF. This chain joins TRBV10-3 and TRBJ2-7; no clear D gene. Deletions cut 4 bases from V and 0 bases from J, with 13 bases between. This CDR3 has 15 residues. Germline CDR1 reads ENHRY; CDR2 reads SYGVKD.

The V gene is TRBV11-1, the J gene TRBJ2-1, with a tentative D call TRBD2 (5 bases). Germline V CDR1 and CDR2: SGHAT, FQDESV (reference sequence). The CDR3 is made up of 15 amino acids. Trimming took off 5 bases at V and 3 bases at J, with 14 bases between the two ends. In nucleotides, the CDR3 is TGTGCCAGCAGCCCCGACGGGAATTACTACAATGAGCAGTTCTTC. It yields the protein CASSPDGNYYNEQFF.

J is TRBJ2-7 and V is TRBV6-1; either TRBD1 or TRBD2 may fit D (5 bases each). V was pared by 6 bases and J by 7 bases, with 16 bases between. The CDR3 spans 13 residues. Germline V lookup: CDR1 MNHNS, CDR2 SASEGT. CDR3 bases: TGTGCCAGCAGGGCCCGGGACGCTCGGGAGCAGTACTTC. Its translation is CASRARDAREQYF.

V gene TRBV2 combines with J gene TRBJ2-5, with D perhaps matching TRBD1 or TRBD2 (6 bases each). Germline V gene data show CDR1 as SNHLY and CDR2 as FYNNEI. There are 15 residues in the CDR3. The V end lost 1 base, the J end lost 5 bases, and 14 bases lay between the germline ends. This chain's CDR3 is CASSEGGAVWETQYF. Written as DNA, the CDR3 is TGTGCCAGCAGTGAAGGGGGGGCGGTTTGGGAGACCCAGTACTTC.

This clone was observed a handful of times. The chain is built from TRBV27 and TRBJ1-2; no clear D gene. V shed 6 bases and J shed 8 bases, with 16 bases lying between them. The CDR3 has 13 amino acids. In germline, CDR1 is MNHEY, CDR2 SMNVEV (reference sequence). The DNA of the CDR3 is TGTGCCAGCAGCCCCGGGAACCTATTCGGCTACACCTTC. This translates into CASSPGNLFGYTF.

This chain uses TRBV13 with TRBJ2-1, with TRBD2 matching 8 bases. The germline V gene has CDR1 PRHDT and CDR2 FYEKMQ (reference sequence). J gave up 9 bases and V 5 bases, and 3 bases lay outside the gene matches. The CDR3 extends over 12 amino acids. In DNA, the CDR3 is TGTGCCAGCAGCGCGGGGGGAGGTGAGCAGTTCTTC. Protein: CASSAGGGEQFF.

The rearrangement links TRBV30 to TRBJ1-5; D is possibly TRBD1 (5 bases). CDR3 length: 13 residues. V was clipped by 1 base and J by 3 bases, with 7 bases between them. The germline V gene has CDR1 GTSNPN and CDR2 SVGIG (reference sequence). The CDR3 coding sequence is TGTGCCTGGAGTGGGGACGTCAATCAGCCCCAGCATTTT. Its translation is CAWSGDVNQPQHF. Full variable domain (missing parts from reference TRBV30 and TRBJ1-5): SQTIHQWPATLVQPVGSPLSLECTVEGTSNPNLYWYRQAAGRGLQLLFYSVGIGQISSEVPQNLSASRPQDRQFILSSKKLLLSDSGFYLCAWSGDVNQPQHFGDGTRLSIL.

CDR3 residues: CASSFRGGGRPYGYTF. DNA of the CDR3: TGTGCCAGCAGTTTTCGGGGCGGGGGGCGCCCCTATGGCTACACCTTC. J is TRBJ1-2 and V is TRBV27; D may be TRBD1 (6 bases). The CDR3 loop spans 16 amino acids. CDR1 is MNHEY, CDR2 SMNVEV, per germline (reference sequence). V was pared by 3 bases and J by 4 bases, with 18 bases between.